This TCR beta chain was sequenced in a study of blood T cell repertoires in COVID-19. Germline assignment: CDR1 KGHDR and CDR2 SFDVKD. CDR3 size: 12 residues. With V trimmed by 10 bases and J by 3 bases, 3 bases remained unmatched. Sequencing used immunoSEQ multiplex PCR; TCRdb keeps in-frame clones, though not all of them. The sample yields 200,000 to 250,000 clones, around 82% seen once. This TCR came from a woman aged 40 to 49 with acute COVID-19. The chain couples TRBV24-1 to TRBJ1-1; 8 bases map to TRBD1. The sequencing sample was made of PBMCs or T cells enriched from blood (not recorded which). The CDR3 here is CATTGQDTEAFF. DNA for the CDR3: TGTGCCACGACGGGACAGGACACTGAAGCTTTCTTT.